This T cell receptor beta chain came from a study of cytomegalovirus exposure and HLA in healthy donors. PCR was performed using 60 Vbeta and 13 Jbeta primers. Assay: immunoSEQ multiplex PCR; the TCRdb copy retains only in-frame clones and omits some. The table records 85,000 to 130,000 clones, roughly four fifths of them present only once. This CDR3 region has 16 residues. Trimming removed 4 bases from V and 3 bases from J, with 18 bases in between. In germline, CDR1 is LNHNV, CDR2 YYDKDF (reference sequence). Healthy bone marrow donors made up the donors. Comments on this clone: Its target is unknown.

Study-wide points: In an earlier analysis, most TCR beta V segments were productive about 90% or about 30% of the time. Rarity characterized most TCR sequences, yet some public TCRs appeared in many donors.

This clonotype was sampled from a male donor in good health and CMV-seropositive. The chain uses TRBV15 and TRBJ1-1, with a weak D call TRBD1 (6 bases). Sequenced material: PBMCs. CDR3 DNA sequence: TGTGCCACCAGCAACAGACGGGAGGGGGGCGACACTGAAGCTTTCTTT. This sequence encodes CATSNRREGGDTEAFF.